Listed here are 15 T cell receptor beta chains from one sample, sequenced in a study of OX40 agonist ivuxolimab in advanced cancers. The library was made by the immunoSEQ multiplex PCR assay. TCRdb took this table from immuneACCESS and kept in-frame rearrangements with V and J called. Such tables lack part of the clones; where checked against another copy, unresolved V genes explain under half of the gap, and the rest is unexplained. Across this sample there are 53,000 or so clones, with about nine tenths seen only once. The ten most abundant clones make up 0.37% of the sample. The source was CD4+ or CD8+ T cells sorted from blood, collected in a trial of the OX40 agonist ivuxolimab. The receptor set was obtained from an adult with an advanced solid tumor such as melanoma, head and neck, liver or kidney cancer.

The rearrangement joins TRBV10-3 to TRBJ2-2; a weak D match, TRBD1 (5 bases). This CDR3 is built from 14 residues. Per germline, CDR1 ENHRY and CDR2 SYGVKD. The ends were cut back, 2 bases at V and 3 bases at J, with 7 bases in the middle. The CDR3, as DNA: TGTGCCATCAGTGAGCCAGGGTACACCGGGGAGCTGTTTTTT. Protein: CAISEPGYTGELFF.

This chain uses TRBV4-3 with TRBJ2-6; the match to TRBD1 covers 8 bases. Germline V gene lookup returns CDR1 LGHNA and CDR2 YSLEER. The junction had 5 bases not matched to a gene; V was cut back by 4 bases and J by 0 bases. The length of the CDR3 is 17 residues. CDR3 amino acids: CASSLGQVRSGANVLTF. As DNA, the CDR3 is TGCGCCAGCAGCCTGGGACAGGTGCGCTCTGGGGCCAACGTCCTGACTTTC.

This clone has only a few counts. The chain recombines TRBV27 with TRBJ1-4, with D possibly matching TRBD1 (6 bases). V gave up 5 bases and J gave up 7 bases, with 17 bases separating them. Germline CDR1 is MNHEY and CDR2 is SMNVEV (reference sequence). The CDR3 sequence is 15 residues long. The CDR3 region is CASSPRPGAGEKLFF. CDR3 sequence (DNA): TGTGCCAGCAGTCCAAGGCCGGGGGCCGGTGAAAAACTGTTTTTT.

This chain links TRBV9 with TRBJ1-2; no clear D gene. Trimming pared 5 bases from V and 1 base from J, leaving 12 bases between. The CDR3 length is 14 residues. In germline, CDR1 is SGDLS, CDR2 YYNGEE. The CDR3 nucleotides are TGTGCCAGCAGACCCGGGATCGGTAACTATGGCTACACCTTC. It translates to CASRPGIGNYGYTF.

The V call is TRBV5-1, the J call TRBJ1-2; 9 bases fit TRBD1. The CDR3 runs 14 residues. Germline V gene lookup returns CDR1 SGHRS and CDR2 YFSETQ. V lost 4 bases and J lost 5; bases outside the gene matches: 6. The CDR3 is CASSTRGQGYGYTF. For the CDR3, the DNA is TGCGCCAGCAGCACCAGAGGACAGGGGTATGGCTACACCTTC.

The V and J genes are TRBV6-1 and TRBJ2-7; D is undetermined. Germline loops: CDR1 MNHNS, CDR2 SASEGT. This CDR3 is 12 amino acids long. The V and J ends lost 8 bases and 5 bases respectively, with 13 bases between them. CDR3 coding DNA: TGTGCCAGCCAAGGGTCCTTCCACGAGCAGTACTTC. Its protein is CASQGSFHEQYF.

V is TRBV9 and J is TRBJ2-5; 7 bases map to TRBD2. J was trimmed by 2 bases and V by 3 bases; bases with no gene match: 7. The germline CDR1 and CDR2 sequences are SGDLS and YYNGEE. CDR3 size: 15 residues. The CDR3 coding sequence is TGTGCCAGCAGCGGCCATTACGGGGGGCAAGAGACCCAGTACTTC. Its translation: CASSGHYGGQETQYF.

This clone was found once. The chain joins TRBV11-3 to TRBJ2-5, with TRBD2 matching 9 bases. In germline, CDR1 is SGHNT, CDR2 YENEEA. Unmatched junction bases numbered 12, after V lost 5 bases and J lost 5 bases. This CDR3 is 16 amino acids long. The CDR3 loop is CASSPGAGGPVETQYF. DNA of the CDR3: TGTGCCAGCAGCCCAGGTGCGGGGGGGCCGGTCGAGACCCAGTACTTC.

The J gene is TRBJ2-1, the V gene TRBV5-5, with 10 bases identical to TRBD2. The CDR3 is made up of 15 amino acids. Trimming at V came to 4 bases and at J to 5 bases, leaving 6 bases not matched to a gene. CDR1 and CDR2 (germline): SGHKS, YYEKEE (reference sequence). The CDR3 region is CASSAGLAPNNEQFF. The CDR3 coding sequence is TGTGCCAGCAGCGCGGGACTAGCGCCAAACAATGAGCAGTTCTTC.

V is TRBV7-2 and J is TRBJ2-7, with 10 bases identical to TRBD2. CDR1 is SGHTA, CDR2 FQGNSA, per germline. V lost 1 base, J lost 3 bases, and 6 bases stayed unmatched. The length of the CDR3 is 16 residues. The CDR3, as DNA: TGTGCCAGCAGCTTAGGCCTAGCGGGGGCCCTCTACGAGCAGTACTTC. It translates to CASSLGLAGALYEQYF. The full variable domain, completed using reference TRBV7-2 and TRBJ2-7, is GAGVSQSPSNKVTEKGKDVELRCDPISGHTALYWYRQSLGQGLEFLIYFQGNSAPDKSGLPSDRFSAERTGGSVSTLTIQRTQQEDSAVYLCASSLGLAGALYEQYFGPGTRLTVT.

The rearrangement joins TRBV11-2 to TRBJ1-6; D remains ambiguous. Trimming removed 2 bases from V and 0 bases from J, with 5 bases in between. The CDR3 contains 15 residues. CDR1 SGHAT and CDR2 FQNNGV come from the germline V gene. This chain's CDR3 is CASSLLSSYNSPLHF. In nucleotides, the CDR3 is TGTGCCAGCAGCTTACTTAGCTCCTATAATTCACCCCTCCACTTT.

This sequence joins TRBV7-2 and TRBJ2-7; TRBD2 aligns across 7 bases. V shed 4 bases and J 0 bases; nucleotides not matched to a gene: 3. The germline CDR1 and CDR2 sequences are SGHTA and FQGNSA. The CDR3 consists of 14 residues. As DNA, the CDR3 is TGTGCCAGCAGCTCTAGCGGAAGCTCCTACGAGCAGTACTTC. Residues: CASSSSGSSYEQYF. Variable domain in full (rest from reference TRBV7-2 and TRBJ2-7): GAGVSQSPSNKVTEKGKDVELRCDPISGHTALYWYRQSLGQGLEFLIYFQGNSAPDKSGLPSDRFSAERTGGSVSTLTIQRTQQEDSAVYLCASSSSGSSYEQYFGPGTRLTVT.

The V call is TRBV28, the J call TRBJ2-7, with unresolved D. Germline V gene sequence: CDR1 MDHEN, CDR2 SYDVKM. This CDR3 is 12 amino acids long. Trimming took 2 bases from V and 6 from J, leaving 8 bases between them. The CDR3 DNA follows: TGTGCCAGCAGTTTAAAAGCATCCGAGCAGTACTTC. Its translation: CASSLKASEQYF.

This clone was seen just once. The rearrangement uses TRBV9 and TRBJ1-2; the D is unclear. The CDR3 loop spans 17 amino acids. V lost 0 bases to trimming and J lost 2 bases, with 17 bases between them. Germline values: CDR1 SGDLS, CDR2 YYNGEE. CDR3 protein: CASSVGPLHRRNYGYTF. The CDR3 DNA sequence: TGTGCCAGCAGCGTAGGACCCCTCCATCGCAGAAACTATGGCTACACCTTC.

The chain carries TRBV11-2 and TRBJ1-2, with 9 bases fitting TRBD1. The CDR3 totals 16 residues. V was pared by 5 bases and J by 13 bases, with 20 bases of the junction left unmatched. Germline V gene data show CDR1 as SGHAT and CDR2 as FQNNGV. CDR3 DNA sequence: TGTGCCAGCAGCGCACTCACCGGGGACAGGGCTAGGAGGTGCACCTTC. The encoded protein is CASSALTGDRARRCTF.